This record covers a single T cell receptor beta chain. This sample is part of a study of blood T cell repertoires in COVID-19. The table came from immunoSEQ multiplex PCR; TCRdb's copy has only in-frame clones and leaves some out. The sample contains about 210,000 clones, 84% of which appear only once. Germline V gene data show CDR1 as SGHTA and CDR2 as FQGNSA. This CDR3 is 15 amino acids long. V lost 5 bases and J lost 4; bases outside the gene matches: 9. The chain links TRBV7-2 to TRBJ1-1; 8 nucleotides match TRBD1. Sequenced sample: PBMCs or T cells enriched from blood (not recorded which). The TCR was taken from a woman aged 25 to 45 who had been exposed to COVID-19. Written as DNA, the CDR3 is TGTGCCAGCAGCATATGGACAGGGAAGGGCACTGAAGCTTTCTTT. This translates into CASSIWTGKGTEAFF. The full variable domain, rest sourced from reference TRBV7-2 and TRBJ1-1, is GAGVSQSPSNKVTEKGKDVELRCDPISGHTALYWYRQSLGQGLEFLIYFQGNSAPDKSGLPSDRFSAERTGGSVSTLTIQRTQQEDSAVYLCASSIWTGKGTEAFFGQGTRLTVV.